In its sample, the clone carrying this T cell receptor beta chain was seen a few times. Its target is not known. Study observations and caveats: Whole repertoires were not studied in the larger cohort, only one V-J beta rearrangement. Tumor memory CD4+ T cell TCR gene usage was found to cluster with blood and lymph node memory CD4+ cells and with lymph node naive CD4+ cells.

CD4+CD45RO+CD25- cells were isolated as memory CD4+ T cells. Germline-derived CDR1 and CDR2 are DFQATT and SNEGSKA (reference sequence). CDR3 length: 15 amino acids. Trimming cost V 1 base and J 7 bases, with 17 bases left between them. After constant-region reverse-primer amplification, full-length variable regions underwent semi-nested PCR with Nested Universal Primer A. Via MiXCR, TCRdb re-called the 5' RACE reads, giving one row per CDR3 protein. There are approximately 60,000 distinct CDR3 sequences in the sample; 20% to 25% occur only once, and 2.5% to 3.5% lies in the top ten. The chain recombines TRBV20-1 with TRBJ2-1; tentative D call: TRBD2 (6 bases). This TCR was sampled from a female donor with breast cancer. Material for sequencing was memory CD4+ T cells sorted from a lymph node. Noted subset: memory CD4+ T cells, CD4+CD45RO+CD25-. The CDR3 sequence: CSARVPGRGGNEQFF. In DNA, the CDR3 is TGCAGTGCTAGAGTCCCCGGGAGAGGTGGGAATGAGCAGTTCTTC.